This passage covers 32 T cell receptor beta chains from one sample sequenced in a study of cytomegalovirus exposure and HLA in healthy donors. Vbeta (60) and Jbeta (13) primers were used in the PCR. Here immunoSEQ multiplex PCR was the method, and the copy in TCRdb shows in-frame clones only, minus some. The sample shows about 190,000 clones, approximately 79% of them seen only once. Material for sequencing was PBMCs. These TCRs come from a woman younger than 30 in good health and CMV-seronegative.

This clone was found once. The genes are TRBV28 and TRBJ2-7; no clear D gene. Germline values: CDR1 MDHEN, CDR2 SYDVKM. The V gene lost 10 bases and the J gene lost 6 bases, with 16 bases spanning the gap. This CDR3 has 12 residues. This CDR3 reads CATGWPQGEQYF. CDR3 coding DNA: TGTGCCACAGGCTGGCCCCAAGGCGAGCAGTACTTC.

The chain combines TRBV30 with TRBJ2-3; perhaps TRBD1 as D (5 bases). CDR3 length equals 15 residues. V lost 1 base, J lost 4 bases, and 15 bases lay in between. CDR1 and CDR2 from the germline V gene are GTSNPN and SVGIG (reference sequence). The CDR3 loop reads CAWSGGSLRADTQYF. The CDR3 region has the DNA TGTGCCTGGAGTGGGGGCTCCTTAAGGGCAGATACGCAGTATTTT.

CDR3 DNA sequence: TGTGCCAGCAGTTTAAGTGCAGGGGGGAACTATGGCTACACCTTC. Its protein product is CASSLSAGGNYGYTF. This chain links TRBV28 with TRBJ1-2; 7 nucleotides line up with TRBD1. Germline CDR1 reads MDHEN; CDR2 reads SYDVKM. The J segment lost 2 bases and the V segment lost 2 bases, leaving 5 bases of the junction unmatched. The CDR3 spans 15 residues.

The chain has TRBV28 and TRBJ1-1, with a tentative D call TRBD1 (6 bases). The CDR3 runs 15 residues. Trimming stripped 4 bases from V and 4 bases from J, with 16 bases between. The germline gives CDR1 MDHEN, CDR2 SYDVKM. CDR3 region: CASSSLAGGLTEAFF. The CDR3 DNA follows: TGTGCCAGCAGTTCCTTGGCCGGGGGGCTCACTGAAGCTTTCTTT. Full variable domain (rest looked up from reference TRBV28 and TRBJ1-1): DVKVTQSSRYLVKRTGEKVFLECVQDMDHENMFWYRQDPGLGLRLIYFSYDVKMKEKGDIPEGYSVSREKKERFSLILESASTNQTSMYLCASSSLAGGLTEAFFGQGTRLTVV.

The CDR3 DNA reads as TGTGCCAGCAGCTCAGGCGGGGCGGACAACGAGCAGTACTTC. It translates to CASSSGGADNEQYF. The V and J genes are TRBV7-3 and TRBJ2-7, with D possibly matching TRBD2 (6 bases). Trimming stripped 4 bases from V and 5 bases from J, with 15 bases between. The CDR3 is made up of 14 amino acids. The germline V gene has CDR1 SGHTA and CDR2 FQGTGA.

The rearrangement uses TRBV5-1 and TRBJ2-2; 8 nucleotides agree with TRBD1. J gave up 0 bases and V 4 bases, and 5 bases lay outside the gene matches. CDR1 is SGHRS, CDR2 YFSETQ, per germline. The CDR3 covers 16 residues. The CDR3 DNA reads as TGCGCCAGCAGCCCCAGGACAGGGACGAACACCGGGGAGCTGTTTTTT. It yields the protein CASSPRTGTNTGELFF.

The CDR3 region has the DNA TGCGCCAGCAGCTTGGGACTAGCGGGACGGTACGAGCAGTACTTC. Its translation is CASSLGLAGRYEQYF. The chain combines TRBV5-1 with TRBJ2-7; TRBD2 agrees at 11 bases. This CDR3 spans 15 amino acids. The ends lost 0 bases at V and 4 bases at J; junction bases unmatched: 3. Looked up from germline, CDR1 is SGHRS and CDR2 is YFSETQ.

This clone has a single count. The chain carries TRBV7-3 and TRBJ2-7; 11 bases are a match to TRBD2. V dropped 7 bases and J dropped 2; count of bases not matched to a gene: 7. There are 15 residues in the CDR3. Germline values: CDR1 SGHTA, CDR2 FQGTGA. CDR3 DNA sequence: TGTGCCAGCACCCTGAATAGCGGGGGGGCCTACGAGCAGTACTTC. It yields the protein CASTLNSGGAYEQYF.

The J gene is TRBJ1-1, the V gene TRBV5-1; TRBD1 aligns across 7 bases. The germline V gene encodes CDR1 SGHRS and CDR2 YFSETQ. V lost 4 bases and J lost 4; bases outside the gene matches: 13. The CDR3 has 16 residues. CDR3 residues: CASSHDAYRGGTEAFF. DNA of the CDR3: TGCGCCAGCAGCCATGATGCCTACAGGGGCGGCACTGAAGCTTTCTTT.

The chain couples TRBV5-1 to TRBJ1-1; TRBD1 is a possible D gene (6 bases). V was cut by 4 bases and J by 4 bases, with 20 bases left in between. CDR1 is SGHRS, CDR2 YFSETQ, per germline. The CDR3 is 16 amino acids. Here the CDR3 reads CASSPWGGDPRTEAFF. CDR3 in DNA: TGCGCCAGCAGCCCGTGGGGGGGCGACCCTCGCACTGAAGCTTTCTTT.

This chain uses TRBV28 with TRBJ2-5; D possibly corresponds to TRBD2 (6 bases). The CDR3 has 16 amino acids. V was pared by 4 bases and J by 9 bases, with 24 bases between. Per germline, CDR1 MDHEN and CDR2 SYDVKM. The CDR3: CASSSGVAAKRVSQYF. CDR3 DNA: TGTGCCAGCAGTTCTGGGGTAGCGGCCAAGAGAGTGTCCCAGTACTTC.

The chain joins TRBV19 to TRBJ2-3; perhaps TRBD2 as D (6 bases). Germline CDR1 is LNHDA and CDR2 is SQIVND (reference sequence). Trimming removed 3 bases at V and 2 bases at J, with 18 bases between. The CDR3 runs to 17 residues. The CDR3 sequence is CASSMGIAGSLTDTQYF. For the CDR3, the DNA is TGTGCCAGTAGTATGGGGATCGCGGGGAGCCTCACAGATACGCAGTATTTT.

This clone was observed a single time. The CDR3 is CASSQTGLRADTQYF. The CDR3 DNA reads TGTGCCAGCAGCCAGACGGGACTACGGGCGGATACGCAGTATTTT. V usage is TRBV5-4 and J usage is TRBJ2-3; TRBD2 agrees at 7 bases. The CDR3 runs to 15 residues. Germline lookup yields CDR1 SGHNT and CDR2 YYREEE (reference sequence). Trimming removed 4 bases from V and 6 bases from J; junction bases left unmatched: 11.

The chain has TRBV27 and TRBJ2-3, with 10 bases fitting TRBD2. The CDR3 contains 16 residues. The germline CDR1 and CDR2 sequences are MNHEY and SMNVEV (reference sequence). The trim removed 4 bases at V and 4 bases at J, leaving 8 bases unmatched. The CDR3 sequence: CASSSPSGRSADTQYF. In DNA form, the CDR3 reads TGTGCCAGCAGTTCCCCTAGCGGGAGAAGTGCAGATACGCAGTATTTT.

This clone was seen more than once but under ten times. The chain has TRBV5-6 and TRBJ1-1, with D maybe TRBD1 (5 bases). Germline V gene sequence: CDR1 SGHDT, CDR2 YYEEEE. V lost 1 base and J 6 bases, leaving 10 bases between the germline ends. CDR3 size: 13 residues. CDR3 DNA: TGTGCCAGCAGCTTGTCGTTCAGGGCTGAAGCTTTCTTT. Protein: CASSLSFRAEAFF.

V and J are TRBV25-1 and TRBJ2-2, with D possibly being TRBD2 (6 bases). There are 17 residues in the CDR3. CDR1 and CDR2 from the germline V gene are MGHDK and SYGVNS. Trimming shortened V by 2 bases and J by 0 bases, and 13 bases separated the two germline ends. The CDR3 reads CASSESLGGSNTGELFF. The CDR3 coding sequence is TGTGCCAGCAGTGAAAGTTTGGGGGGATCGAACACCGGGGAGCTGTTTTTT.

This clone has a single count. At one boundary the junction diverges from the germline segment, which might be a read error. The chain joins TRBV28 to TRBJ1-6; perhaps TRBD1 as D (5 bases). Germline V gene sequence: CDR1 MDHEN, CDR2 SYDVKM. CDR3 length equals 12 residues. In DNA, the CDR3 is TGTGCCAGCAGTAATGGGGATTGGGGCCTCTACTTT. Residues: CASSNGDWGLYF.

CDR3 sequence: CASSIGFVGTGRAEAFF. The CDR3 DNA reads as TGTGCCAGTAGTATAGGTTTTGTCGGGACAGGGAGGGCTGAAGCTTTCTTT. The gene calls are TRBV19 and TRBJ1-1; 9 bases are a match to TRBD1. The J segment lost 6 bases and the V segment lost 1 base, leaving 12 bases of the junction unmatched. Per germline, CDR1 LNHDA and CDR2 SQIVND (reference sequence). The CDR3 length is 17 residues. Complete variable domain (other parts from reference TRBV19 and TRBJ1-1): DGGITQSPKYLFRKEGQNVTLSCEQNLNHDAMYWYRQDPGQGLRLIYYSQIVNDFQKGDIAEGYSVSREKKESFPLTVTSAQKNPTAFYLCASSIGFVGTGRAEAFFGQGTRLTVV.

As for this clone: This sample includes further DNA sequences coding for the same CDR3. The chain joins TRBV27 to TRBJ1-2; 7 positions agree with TRBD1. The junction had 7 bases not matched to a gene; V was cut back by 8 bases and J by 4 bases. Per the germline V gene, CDR1 is MNHEY and CDR2 is SMNVEV (reference sequence). The CDR3 runs 13 residues. The CDR3 here is CASSLGTAYGYTF. CDR3 sequence (DNA): TGTGCCAGCTCTTTGGGGACAGCCTATGGCTACACCTTC.

The V and J genes are TRBV27 and TRBJ1-5; weak D call: TRBD1 (5 bases). The length of the CDR3 is 13 residues. CDR1 is MNHEY, CDR2 SMNVEV, per germline (reference sequence). Trimming stripped 6 bases from V and 2 bases from J, with 8 bases between. The DNA for the CDR3 is TGTGCCAGCAGGGGCAGGGGCAATCAGCCCCAGCATTTT. Translation: CASRGRGNQPQHF.

The chain joins TRBV6-5 to TRBJ2-1; TRBD2 matches 15 bases. V shed 5 bases, J shed 6 bases, and the junction held 2 bases outside the gene matches. From germline, CDR1 is MNHEY and CDR2 SVGAGI. The length of the CDR3 is 15 residues. The CDR3 region has the DNA TGTGCCAGCAGTGGACTAGCGGGAGGGTTCAATGAGCAGTTCTTC. Its translation is CASSGLAGGFNEQFF.

The J gene is TRBJ2-7, the V gene TRBV27, with TRBD1 matching 11 bases. This CDR3 spans 15 amino acids. Trimming cost V 6 bases and J 3 bases; bases outside gene matches: 7. Germline V gene lookup returns CDR1 MNHEY and CDR2 SMNVEV (reference sequence). This chain's CDR3 is CASRFAGQGVYEQYF. The CDR3 DNA is TGTGCCAGCAGGTTTGCGGGACAGGGGGTCTACGAGCAGTACTTC.

The V call is TRBV28, the J call TRBJ1-1; no firm D call. Germline lookup yields CDR1 MDHEN and CDR2 SYDVKM. V was trimmed by 3 bases and J by 5 bases, leaving 7 bases between them. The CDR3 runs 12 residues. The CDR3 is CASSLLETEAFF. Written as DNA, the CDR3 is TGTGCCAGCAGTTTGTTAGAGACTGAAGCTTTCTTT.

V is TRBV28 and J is TRBJ1-5; maybe TRBD1 (6 bases). Deletions cut 2 bases from V and 7 bases from J, with 15 bases between. The CDR3 length is 15 residues. Germline lookup yields CDR1 MDHEN and CDR2 SYDVKM. Here the CDR3 reads CASSLPYIGGQPQHF. The CDR3 nucleotides are TGTGCCAGCAGTTTACCGTATATTGGGGGCCAGCCCCAGCATTTT.

The chain carries TRBV20-1 and TRBJ1-4; D is uncertain. Trimming took off 3 bases at V and 6 bases at J, with 5 bases between the two ends. Looked up from germline, CDR1 is DFQATT and CDR2 is SNEGSKA (reference sequence). The CDR3 has 11 amino acids. The CDR3 DNA reads as TGCAGTGCTAGTCGGGATGAAAAACTGTTTTTT. Its protein product is CSASRDEKLFF.

The chain recombines TRBV6-6 with TRBJ1-1; TRBD1 matches at 9 bases. V was pared by 6 bases and J by 4 bases, with 6 bases of the junction left unmatched. The CDR3 spans 14 residues. Germline V gene sequence: CDR1 MNHNY, CDR2 SVGAGI (reference sequence). The CDR3 DNA sequence: TGTGCCAGCAGGGACAGGGGTGTAGGCACTGAAGCTTTCTTT. Protein sequence: CASRDRGVGTEAFF.

This clone was seen a handful of times. V and J are TRBV5-5 and TRBJ1-2; 8 bases are shared with TRBD1. There are 18 residues in the CDR3. Germline trimming cut 7 bases from V and 6 bases from J; bases unmatched to any gene: 23. Germline loops: CDR1 SGHKS, CDR2 YYEKEE (reference sequence). CDR3 DNA sequence: TGTGCCAGCCACCGTGGGGGGCGACAGGGGATTGGTTTAGATGGCTACACCTTC. It specifies CASHRGGRQGIGLDGYTF.

V is TRBV2 and J is TRBJ2-7, with a possible D match to TRBD2 (5 bases). V lost 8 bases, J lost 5 bases, and 16 bases lay in between. Germline CDR1 is SNHLY and CDR2 is FYNNEI. The CDR3 length is 13 residues. CDR3 DNA: TGTGCCAGCGACCCGGGGAATCAGCACGAGCAGTACTTC. Translated, it gives CASDPGNQHEQYF.

J is TRBJ2-7 and V is TRBV4-3, with 8 bases that match TRBD1. Germline V gene data show CDR1 as LGHNA and CDR2 as YSLEER. The CDR3 totals 15 residues. V lost 0 bases to trimming and J lost 4 bases; unmatched junction nucleotides: 5. This CDR3 is CASSQDRTGRYEQYF. Here the CDR3 DNA reads TGCGCCAGCAGCCAAGACCGGACAGGGCGTTACGAGCAGTACTTC.

This rearrangement joins TRBV6-1 to TRBJ2-1, with 14 positions matching TRBD2. With 4 bases clipped from V and 8 bases from J, the junction kept 19 bases outside the gene matches. Germline CDR1 is MNHNS and CDR2 is SASEGT. The CDR3 runs 20 residues. CDR3 residues: CASSGPGHGLAGGVRDEQFF. The CDR3 nucleotides are TGTGCCAGCAGTGGACCGGGACACGGACTAGCGGGGGGCGTTCGCGATGAGCAGTTCTTC.

The chain uses TRBV9 and TRBJ2-1; 11 nucleotides match TRBD2. V lost 4 bases and J lost 8; bases outside the gene matches: 8. The germline CDR1 and CDR2 sequences are SGDLS and YYNGEE. CDR3 length: 15 amino acids. For the CDR3, the DNA is TGTGCCAGCAGCCCTATAGCGGGGGGGCACGATGAGCAGTTCTTC. This encodes CASSPIAGGHDEQFF.

J is TRBJ1-1 and V is TRBV19, with D unclear. The V gene lost 3 bases and the J gene lost 11 bases, with 19 bases spanning the gap. Germline V gene sequence: CDR1 LNHDA, CDR2 SQIVND (reference sequence). The CDR3 contains 14 residues. Here the CDR3 DNA reads TGTGCCAGTAGTATCTCCGACTTCCCCGTTTTGGCTTTCTTT. Its protein is CASSISDFPVLAFF. Filled out from reference TRBV19 and TRBJ1-1, the complete variable domain reads DGGITQSPKYLFRKEGQNVTLSCEQNLNHDAMYWYRQDPGQGLRLIYYSQIVNDFQKGDIAEGYSVSREKKESFPLTVTSAQKNPTAFYLCASSISDFPVLAFFGQGTRLTVV.